This TCR beta chain was observed in a study of OX40 agonist ivuxolimab in advanced cancers. About the study: At doses from 0.01 to 10 mg/kg, patients were given intravenous ivuxolimab every 2 weeks.

The V and J ends lost 2 bases and 6 bases respectively, with 5 bases between them. This CDR3 contains 10 residues. Germline CDR1 and CDR2: DFQATT and SNEGSKA (reference sequence). Profiling relied on immunoSEQ multiplex PCR, and the TCRdb table lists in-frame clones only, not all of them. In the table there are about 62,000 clones, roughly 87% of which are singletons. Sequencing used CD4+ or CD8+ T cells sorted from blood, obtained in a trial of the OX40 agonist ivuxolimab. This TCR was sampled from an adult with an advanced solid tumor such as melanoma, head and neck, liver or kidney cancer. This chain joins TRBV20-1 and TRBJ2-7; D ambiguous. Here the CDR3 reads CSARMGEQYF. The CDR3 DNA sequence: TGCAGTGCTAGAATGGGCGAGCAGTACTTC.